This T cell receptor (beta chain) stems from a study of human T cells and chemical hapten exposure. Time point noted: pre-sensitization, week 0. Treatment: therapeutic diphenylcyclopropenone sensitization with weekly scalp DPC. Researchers extracted total RNA from unfractionated whole blood. Using its own MiXCR run on the RACE reads, TCRdb lists one record per CDR3 protein. This table has approximately 100,000 distinct CDR3 sequences, around 9.5% appearing once. This clonotype was found once. Germline CDR1 and CDR2: SGHVS and FQNEAQ. The CDR3 runs 15 residues. Trimming took 4 bases from V and 4 from J; bases not matched to a gene: 6.

Here the sequenced sample was whole blood, taken in connection with sensitization to the hapten diphenylcyclopropenone (DPC). The rearrangement uses TRBV7-8 and TRBJ2-7, with 11 bases aligning to TRBD1. The receptor comes from a woman aged 40-49 years with alopecia areata. Some clones in this sample may be carry-over from other donors' samples. The CDR3 is CASSSFGQGAYEQYF. Written as DNA, the CDR3 is TGTGCCAGCAGCTCGTTCGGACAGGGGGCGTACGAGCAGTACTTC.